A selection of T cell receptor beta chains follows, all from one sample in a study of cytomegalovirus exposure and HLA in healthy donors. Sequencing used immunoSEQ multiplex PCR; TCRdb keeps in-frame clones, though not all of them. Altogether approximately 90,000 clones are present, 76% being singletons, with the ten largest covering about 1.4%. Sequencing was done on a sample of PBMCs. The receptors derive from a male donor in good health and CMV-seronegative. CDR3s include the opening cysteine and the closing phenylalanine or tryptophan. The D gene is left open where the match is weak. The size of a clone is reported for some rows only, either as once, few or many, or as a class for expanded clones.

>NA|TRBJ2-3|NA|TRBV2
CASKAEISSTDTQYF
TGTGCCAGCAAGGCGGAAATCTCTAGCACAGATACGCAGTATTTT
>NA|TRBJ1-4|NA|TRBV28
CASSEQGRVYEKLFF
TGTGCCAGCAGTGAACAGGGAAGGGTTTATGAAAAACTGTTTTTT
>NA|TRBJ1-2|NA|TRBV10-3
CAISQEWNKDYGYTF
TGTGCCATTTCACAGGAATGGAATAAGGACTATGGCTACACCTTC
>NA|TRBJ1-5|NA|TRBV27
CASRRGNNQPQHF
TGTGCCAGCAGGAGAGGAAACAATCAGCCCCAGCATTTT
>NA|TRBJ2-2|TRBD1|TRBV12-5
CASGSPRTGGHGELFF
TGTGCTAGTGGTTCCCCGAGGACAGGAGGACACGGGGAGCTGTTTTTT
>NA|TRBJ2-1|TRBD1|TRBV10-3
CAISVKGASSYNEQFF
TGTGCCATCAGTGTTAAGGGGGCGAGCTCCTACAATGAGCAGTTCTTC
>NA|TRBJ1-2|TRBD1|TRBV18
CASSMDRNYGYTF
TGTGCCAGCTCAATGGACAGGAACTATGGCTACACCTTC
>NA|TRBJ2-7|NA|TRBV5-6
CASSSPRGVASYEQYF
TGTGCCAGCAGTTCCCCTCGAGGAGTTGCTTCCTACGAGCAGTACTTC
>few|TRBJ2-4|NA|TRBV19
CASSPLGRQGVKNIQYF
TGTGCCAGTAGCCCATTGGGGCGCCAAGGAGTCAAAAACATTCAGTACTTC
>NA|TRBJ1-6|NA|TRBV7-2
CASSLGAGIGSPLHF
TGTGCCAGCAGCTTAGGGGCGGGAATAGGCTCACCCCTCCACTTT
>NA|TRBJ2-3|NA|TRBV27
CASSRQTFSTDTQYF
TGTGCCAGCAGTCGACAGACCTTTAGCACAGATACGCAGTATTTT
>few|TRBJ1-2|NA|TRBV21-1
CASSPTKQTPGQGFYGYTF
TGTGCCAGCAGCCCAACCAAGCAAACACCGGGACAGGGGTTCTATGGCTACACCTTC